Below are 23 T cell receptor beta chains sequenced from a single sample in a study of a mutant IDH1 vaccine in newly diagnosed glioma. Stated time point: week 35, safety follow-up. In the vaccine, a single dose held 300 ug of the mutant IDH1 20-mer peptide, along with topical imiquimod. Their antigens are not known. Sequenced by immunoSEQ multiplex PCR; TCRdb stores in-frame clones only, minus some. Among about 69,000 clones listed, around nine tenths were seen once. Sample: PBMCs, taken from a glioma patient whose treatment included an IDH1 peptide vaccine. The receptors come from a man between 25 and 39 years old with glioma.

The chain links TRBV20-1 to TRBJ2-7; D not certain. The CDR3 consists of 10 residues. V was shortened by 6 bases and J by 3 bases, with 6 bases between the two germline ends. Germline CDR1 reads DFQATT; CDR2 reads SNEGSKA (reference sequence). DNA for the CDR3: TGCAGTGCGGCGGTCTACGAGCAGTACTTC. This translates into CSAAVYEQYF.

The chain is built from TRBV6-5 and TRBJ1-1; D unresolved. Trimming stripped 0 bases from V and 0 bases from J, with 8 bases between. The CDR3 totals 15 residues. Germline assignment: CDR1 MNHEY and CDR2 SVGAGI. The CDR3 region is CASSYSPVMNTEAFF. The CDR3 DNA reads as TGTGCCAGCAGTTACTCGCCAGTCATGAACACTGAAGCTTTCTTT.

The chain is built from TRBV6-4 and TRBJ2-3; 8 nucleotides match TRBD1. The CDR3 covers 15 residues. V gave up 5 bases and J gave up 2 bases; unmatched junction bases: 6. Germline assignment: CDR1 MRHNA and CDR2 SNTAGT. This chain's CDR3 is CASSPEQGDTDTQYF. CDR3 bases: TGTGCCAGCAGTCCCGAACAGGGGGACACAGATACGCAGTATTTT.

This rearrangement joins TRBV19 to TRBJ2-1; the match to TRBD2 covers 9 bases. The CDR3 is 14 amino acids. Trimming cost V 3 bases and J 6 bases; bases outside gene matches: 3. Germline CDR1 LNHDA, CDR2 SQIVND (reference sequence). The DNA of the CDR3 is TGTGCCAGTAGTATTAGCGGGAGCGTCAATGAGCAGTTCTTC. Protein product: CASSISGSVNEQFF.

This clone was counted a single time. The chain carries TRBV2 and TRBJ2-1; 10 bases line up with TRBD2. Germline trimming cut 4 bases from V and 10 bases from J; bases unmatched to any gene: 7. The CDR3 has 14 amino acids. Looked up from germline, CDR1 is SNHLY and CDR2 is FYNNEI. CDR3 region: CASSGTSGGREQFF. CDR3 nucleotide sequence: TGTGCCAGCAGTGGGACTAGCGGTGGGAGGGAGCAGTTCTTC.

The J gene is TRBJ2-1, the V gene TRBV28; 10 bases match TRBD1. CDR3 length equals 16 residues. V dropped 3 bases and J dropped 7; count of bases not matched to a gene: 9. Germline CDR1 MDHEN, CDR2 SYDVKM. The CDR3 nucleotides are TGTGCCAGCAGTTTTCTTGAGACAGGGGGCTTTAATGAGCAGTTCTTC. Amino acids: CASSFLETGGFNEQFF.

The J gene is TRBJ2-7, the V gene TRBV6-5; D might be TRBD1 or TRBD2, each matching 5 bases. CDR1 is MNHEY, CDR2 SVGAGI, per germline. This CDR3 is 15 amino acids long. V was pared by 6 bases and J by 0 bases, with 15 bases between. The CDR3 nucleotides are TGTGCCAGCAGAATGGGGCAGGGAGACTCCTACGAGCAGTACTTC. This encodes CASRMGQGDSYEQYF.

This chain joins TRBV5-1 and TRBJ2-7, with 8 bases lining up with TRBD1. J lost 2 bases, V lost 5 bases, and 9 bases had no gene match. Per germline, CDR1 SGHRS and CDR2 YFSETQ. CDR3 length: 15 residues. The CDR3 here is CASSGGTGATYEQYF. The CDR3 DNA follows: TGCGCCAGCAGTGGAGGGACAGGTGCTACCTACGAGCAGTACTTC.

The V gene is TRBV5-1, the J gene TRBJ1-6; D unclear. The CDR3 contains 14 residues. CDR1 and CDR2 from the germline V gene are SGHRS and YFSETQ. V lost 0 bases and J lost 14, with 15 bases in between. The CDR3 DNA sequence: TGCGCCAGCAGCTTGGATAGCCATGGCAAAGCCCTCCACTTT. It translates to CASSLDSHGKALHF.

This chain joins TRBV11-1 and TRBJ2-1; TRBD2 is a possible D gene (7 bases). Germline CDR1 is SGHAT and CDR2 is FQDESV (reference sequence). This CDR3 comprises 15 residues. V was cut by 6 bases and J by 2 bases, with 14 bases left in between. CDR3 amino acids: CASRPAGDTYNEQFF. The CDR3 region has the DNA TGTGCCAGCAGGCCTGCGGGGGACACCTACAATGAGCAGTTCTTC.

This chain uses TRBV2 with TRBJ2-5, with D tentatively TRBD1 or TRBD2 (5 bases each). V lost 8 bases, J lost 4 bases, and 23 bases lay in between. CDR1 SNHLY and CDR2 FYNNEI come from the germline V gene. This CDR3 spans 16 amino acids. CDR3 in amino acids: CASYDTGTPGRETQYF. CDR3 coding DNA: TGTGCCAGCTACGATACCGGGACCCCAGGAAGAGAGACCCAGTACTTC.

The rearrangement uses TRBV6-6 and TRBJ1-2; TRBD1 is a possible D gene (6 bases). The CDR3 covers 15 residues. V was pared by 6 bases and J by 4 bases, with 18 bases between. CDR1 and CDR2 (germline): MNHNY, SVGAGI (reference sequence). The CDR3 sequence is CASRLTTGPTYGYTF. CDR3 DNA sequence: TGTGCCAGCAGGCTTACCACAGGGCCAACCTATGGCTACACCTTC.

The chain employs TRBV9 and TRBJ2-1, with D perhaps matching TRBD2 (5 bases). Germline V gene sequence: CDR1 SGDLS, CDR2 YYNGEE. The CDR3 consists of 15 residues. V lost 0 bases and J lost 5, with 12 bases in between. The CDR3 nucleotides are TGTGCCAGCAGCGTAGAACCCGGAGGCCACAATGAGCAGTTCTTC. Protein product: CASSVEPGGHNEQFF. Looking up the rest from reference TRBV9 and TRBJ2-1 gives the full variable domain: DSGVTQTPKHLITATGQRVTLRCSPRSGDLSVYWYQQSLDQGLQFLIQYYNGEERAKGNILERFSAQQFPDLHSELNLSSLELGDSALYFCASSVEPGGHNEQFFGPGTRLTVL.

The genes are TRBV11-2 and TRBJ2-5; 7 nucleotides match TRBD1. The germline gives CDR1 SGHAT, CDR2 FQNNGV. The CDR3 extends over 14 amino acids. V gave up 4 bases and J gave up 5 bases; unmatched junction bases: 7. The CDR3 region has the DNA TGTGCCAGCAGCTGGGGACAGACGGGGGAGACCCAGTACTTC. Residues: CASSWGQTGETQYF.

This chain connects TRBV21-1 to TRBJ2-1; TRBD1 reflects the table's D call only, with no check against the DNA. TRBV21-1 is assigned pseudogene status. This CDR3 comprises 17 residues. The CDR3 is CASSTTGTASSYNEQFF. The CDR3 bases are TGTGCCAGCAGCACTACAGGGACGGCGAGCTCCTACAATGAGCAGTTCTTC.

This clone turned up a few times. The CDR3 DNA follows: TGCAGCGTTGACGGGGGGCCCTCCTACAATGAGCAGTTCTTC. This translates into CSVDGGPSYNEQFF. The chain joins TRBV29-1 to TRBJ2-1; maybe TRBD2 (7 bases). Germline CDR1 SQVTM, CDR2 ANQGSEA. The CDR3 has 14 residues. Trimming shortened V by 3 bases and J by 0 bases, and 9 bases separated the two germline ends.

V gene TRBV7-2 combines with J gene TRBJ2-1, with 8 bases that match TRBD2. Germline V gene data show CDR1 as SGHTA and CDR2 as FQGNSA. After removal of 6 bases from V and 0 bases from J, the junction contained 13 bases not matched to a gene. CDR3 length: 18 amino acids. CDR3 DNA sequence: TGTGCCAGCAGGCTGTCGAGCGGGGGAGTGAGCTCCTACAATGAGCAGTTCTTC. This translates into CASRLSSGGVSSYNEQFF.

V usage is TRBV28 and J usage is TRBJ1-3, with no clear D. Germline V lookup: CDR1 MDHEN, CDR2 SYDVKM. The CDR3 is 14 residues long. Trimming shortened V by 6 bases and J by 0 bases, and 9 bases separated the two germline ends. The CDR3 is CASRRRDSGNTIYF. CDR3 sequence (DNA): TGTGCCAGCAGAAGACGGGACTCTGGAAACACCATATATTTT.

Only one count was recorded for this clone. This CDR3 reads CASSLRLAGYQETQYF. As DNA, the CDR3 is TGTGCCAGCAGCTTAAGGCTAGCGGGATATCAAGAGACCCAGTACTTC. This chain connects TRBV11-2 to TRBJ2-5, with TRBD2 identical over 9 bases. With 2 bases clipped from V and 2 bases from J, the junction kept 6 bases outside the gene matches. From germline, CDR1 is SGHAT and CDR2 FQNNGV. The CDR3 extends over 16 amino acids.

The rearrangement joins TRBV27 to TRBJ1-2; 9 nucleotides align to TRBD1. The CDR3 spans 14 residues. Germline CDR1 reads MNHEY; CDR2 reads SMNVEV (reference sequence). Trimming cost V 2 bases and J 7 bases; bases outside gene matches: 5. The DNA of the CDR3 is TGTGCCAGCAGTTTAAGGGGACAGGGTAGTGGCTACACCTTC. It is translated as CASSLRGQGSGYTF.

The J gene is TRBJ2-3, the V gene TRBV9, with D unclear. CDR3 length: 16 amino acids. CDR1 SGDLS and CDR2 YYNGEE come from the germline V gene. With 2 bases removed from V and 6 bases from J, the gap between germline ends came to 19 bases. The CDR3 here is CASSVGMIGYGDTQYF. CDR3 bases: TGTGCCAGCAGCGTGGGGATGATCGGATATGGTGATACGCAGTATTTT.

This chain uses TRBV13 with TRBJ1-2; 8 bases map to TRBD1. CDR1 PRHDT and CDR2 FYEKMQ come from the germline V gene (reference sequence). Trimming took 0 bases from V and 6 from J; bases not matched to a gene: 6. The length of the CDR3 is 15 residues. Written as DNA, the CDR3 is TGTGCCAGCAGCTTAGGCCCGGACAGGGACAATGGCTACACCTTC. This sequence encodes CASSLGPDRDNGYTF.

V and J are TRBV2 and TRBJ2-2; 12 bases match TRBD2. V was clipped by 7 bases and J by 0 bases; unmatched bases: 6. Germline values: CDR1 SNHLY, CDR2 FYNNEI. There are 17 residues in the CDR3. The CDR3 reads CASISRLAGANTGELFF. CDR3 nucleotides: TGTGCCAGCATTAGTCGACTAGCGGGGGCGAACACCGGGGAGCTGTTTTTT.